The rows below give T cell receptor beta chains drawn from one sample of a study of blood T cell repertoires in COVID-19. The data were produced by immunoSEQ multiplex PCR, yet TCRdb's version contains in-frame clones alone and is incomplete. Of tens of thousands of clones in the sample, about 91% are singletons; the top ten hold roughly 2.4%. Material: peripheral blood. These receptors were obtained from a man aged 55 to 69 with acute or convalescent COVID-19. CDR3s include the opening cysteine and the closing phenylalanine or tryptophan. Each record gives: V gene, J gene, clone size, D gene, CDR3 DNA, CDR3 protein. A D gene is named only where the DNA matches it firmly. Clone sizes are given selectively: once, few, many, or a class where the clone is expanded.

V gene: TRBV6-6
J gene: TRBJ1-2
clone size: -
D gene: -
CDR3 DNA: TGTGCCAGCAGTCGGGAAGTCCCTCAAACAGGCTATGGCTACACCTTC
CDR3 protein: CASSREVPQTGYGYTF

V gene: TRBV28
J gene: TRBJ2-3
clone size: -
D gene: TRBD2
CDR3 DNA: TGTGCCAGCAGGGATACTAGCGGGGGGTCCACAGATACGCAGTATTTT
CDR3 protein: CASRDTSGGSTDTQYF

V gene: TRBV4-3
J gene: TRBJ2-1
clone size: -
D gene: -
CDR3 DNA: TGCGCCAGCAGCCAAGATGGGGCAGGGTCTGGCAATGAGCAGTTCTTC
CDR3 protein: CASSQDGAGSGNEQFF

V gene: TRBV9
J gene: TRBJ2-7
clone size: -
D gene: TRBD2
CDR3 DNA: TGTGCCAGCAGCAAGGGACTAGCGGGATTCGGGTGGCAGTACTTC
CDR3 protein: CASSKGLAGFGWQYF

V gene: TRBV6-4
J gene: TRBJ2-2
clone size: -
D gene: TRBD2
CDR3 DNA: TGTGCCAGCAGTCCCGGGACTAGCGGGACCACCGGGGAGCTGTTTTTT
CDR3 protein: CASSPGTSGTTGELFF

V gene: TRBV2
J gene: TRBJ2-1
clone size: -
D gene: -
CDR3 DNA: TGTGCCACCACCATACTAGATTCCTACAATGAGCAGTTCTTC
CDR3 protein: CATTILDSYNEQFF

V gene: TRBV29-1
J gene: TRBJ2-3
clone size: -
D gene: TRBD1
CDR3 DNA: TGCAGCGTGGGGGGACAGGGGGTACCTACAGATACGCAGTATTTT
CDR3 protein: CSVGGQGVPTDTQYF

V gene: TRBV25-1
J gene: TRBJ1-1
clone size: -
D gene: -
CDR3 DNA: TGTGCCAGCAGTGGCAACAGGGTGGAGAACACTGAAGCTTTCTTT
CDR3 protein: CASSGNRVENTEAFF

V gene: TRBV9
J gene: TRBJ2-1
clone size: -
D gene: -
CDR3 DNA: TGTGCCAGCAGCGTAGACCCTACCGACAATGAGCAGTTCTTC
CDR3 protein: CASSVDPTDNEQFF

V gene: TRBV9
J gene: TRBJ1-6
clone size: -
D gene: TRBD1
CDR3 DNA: TGTGCCAGCAGCGTGGGACAGGGGGAATCACCCCTCCACTTT
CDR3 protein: CASSVGQGESPLHF

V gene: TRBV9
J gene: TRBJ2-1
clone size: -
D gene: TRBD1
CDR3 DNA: TGTGCCAGCAGCCCCTCAGGGACAGGAGGTTCGGGTGAGCAGTTCTTC
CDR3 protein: CASSPSGTGGSGEQFF

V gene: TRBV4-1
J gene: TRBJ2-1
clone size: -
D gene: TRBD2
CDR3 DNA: TGCGCCAGCAGCCAAGGAGCGTGGGCTACCGGGACTAGAGGAAATGAGCAGTTCTTC
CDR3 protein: CASSQGAWATGTRGNEQFF

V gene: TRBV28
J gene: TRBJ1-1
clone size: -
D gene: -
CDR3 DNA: TGTGCCAGCAGTTCGACCACGGGTGAAGCTTTCTTT
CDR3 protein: CASSSTTGEAFF

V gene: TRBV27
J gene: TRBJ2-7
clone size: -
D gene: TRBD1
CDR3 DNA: TGTGCCAGCAAACGGACAGGGGGCTACGAGCAGTACTTC
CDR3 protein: CASKRTGGYEQYF

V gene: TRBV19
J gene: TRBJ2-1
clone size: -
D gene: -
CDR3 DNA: TGTGCCAGTAACCGAGACTACAATGAGCAGTTCTTC
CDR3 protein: CASNRDYNEQFF

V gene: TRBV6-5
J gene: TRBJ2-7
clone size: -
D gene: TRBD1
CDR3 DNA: TGTGCCAGCAGGCGGACAGGGTCCGGCTACGAGCAGTACTTC
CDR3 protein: CASRRTGSGYEQYF

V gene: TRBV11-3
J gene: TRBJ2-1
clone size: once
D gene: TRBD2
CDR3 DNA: TGTGCCAGCAGCCAGCGTCGGGCGGGAGAGAGAGAGCAGTTCTTC
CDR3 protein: CASSQRRAGEREQFF

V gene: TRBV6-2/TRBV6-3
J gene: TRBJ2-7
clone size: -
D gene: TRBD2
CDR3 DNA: TGTGCCAGCAGCAGTGGGGAGGGTGAATCCTACGAGCAGTACTTC
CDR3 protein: CASSSGEGESYEQYF

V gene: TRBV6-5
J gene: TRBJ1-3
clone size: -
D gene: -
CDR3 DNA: TGTGCCAGCAGAAAGGACAGCTTTCCTGGAAACACCATATATTTT
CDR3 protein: CASRKDSFPGNTIYF

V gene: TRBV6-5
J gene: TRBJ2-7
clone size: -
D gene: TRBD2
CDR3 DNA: TGTGCCAGCAGAACGGGACTAGCCGTGACCAAGCAGTACTTC
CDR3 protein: CASRTGLAVTKQYF

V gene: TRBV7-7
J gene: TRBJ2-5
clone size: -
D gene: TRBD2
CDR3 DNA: TGTGCTAGCAGCTTATGGGGGGGAAGGCAAGAGACCCAGTACTTC
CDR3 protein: CASSLWGGRQETQYF

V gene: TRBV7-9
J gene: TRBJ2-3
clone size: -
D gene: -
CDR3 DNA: TGTGCCAGCAGCTTTTCCCGAGGGACTTCCACAGATACGCAGTATTTT
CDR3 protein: CASSFSRGTSTDTQYF

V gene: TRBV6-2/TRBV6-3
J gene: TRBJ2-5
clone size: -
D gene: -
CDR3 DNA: TGTGCCAGCAGTTACTCGGAACAGCCTCGTTCGGCTGGCCAGTACTTC
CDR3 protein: CASSYSEQPRSAGQYF

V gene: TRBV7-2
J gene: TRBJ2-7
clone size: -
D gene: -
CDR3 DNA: TGTGCCAGCAGCTTGCTTAGCGGAAGTTACGAGCAGTACTTC
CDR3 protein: CASSLLSGSYEQYF

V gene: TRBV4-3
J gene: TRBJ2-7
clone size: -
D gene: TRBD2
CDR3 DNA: TGCGCCAGCAGCCAAGTAGCGGGAGGCCTTTCCTACGAGCAGTACTTC
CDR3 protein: CASSQVAGGLSYEQYF

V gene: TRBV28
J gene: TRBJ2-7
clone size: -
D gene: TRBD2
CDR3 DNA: TGTGCCAGCAGTAACTCGGGACTAGCGGGAAGGAACGAGCAGTACTTC
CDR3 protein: CASSNSGLAGRNEQYF

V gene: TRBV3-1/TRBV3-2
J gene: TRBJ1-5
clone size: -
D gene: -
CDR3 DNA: TGTGCCAGCAGCCCCAAGGAGGGTCAGCCCCAGCATTTT
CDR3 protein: CASSPKEGQPQHF

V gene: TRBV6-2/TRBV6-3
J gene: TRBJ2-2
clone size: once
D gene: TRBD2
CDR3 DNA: TGTGCCAGCAGTTTTCTAGCGGGCCCCGCCGGGGAGCTGTTTTTT
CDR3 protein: CASSFLAGPAGELFF

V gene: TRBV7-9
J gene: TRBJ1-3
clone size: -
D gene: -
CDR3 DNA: TGTGCCAGCAGCTTAGAGTGGTGGCCGTTCTCTGGAAACACCATATATTTT
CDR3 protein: CASSLEWWPFSGNTIYF